In this sample, the clone carrying this T cell receptor beta chain turned up a few times. The CDR3 covers 11 residues. The V gene lost 6 bases and the J gene lost 12 bases, with 16 bases spanning the gap. Germline-derived CDR1 and CDR2 are DFQATT and SNEGSKA (reference sequence). The entry originates in a study of blood T cell repertoires in COVID-19. Measured with immunoSEQ multiplex PCR; TCRdb has only the in-frame clones, and not every one. Here the sample spans roughly 75,000 clones, about 80% being singletons. The source material was peripheral blood. The chain employs TRBV20-1 and TRBJ2-3, with D perhaps matching TRBD1 (6 bases). The sequence was obtained from a man aged 65 to 79 with acute or convalescent COVID-19. The CDR3, as DNA: TGCAGTGCCCCCAGGGGTCTAGGACAGTATTTT. Translation: CSAPRGLGQYF.